These T cell receptor beta chains were read from a single sample in a study of blood T cell repertoires in COVID-19. Only in-frame clones appear in the TCRdb table, and some are missing; sequencing was by immunoSEQ multiplex PCR. Here the sample spans about 250,000 clones, around 80% being singletons. The material sequenced was peripheral blood. The source of these receptors is a human donor in a cohort sampled during active COVID-19. The CDR3 runs from the conserved cysteine through the conserved F or W. Each record gives: CDR3 length, D gene, clone size, J gene, V gene, CDR3 protein, CDR3 DNA. The D gene is left open where the match is weak. A row's size may be missing; if present it is once, few, many or a size class.

len: 16; d_gene: TRBD1; abundance: -; j_gene: TRBJ2-2; v_gene: TRBV18; CDR3aa: CASSHKQGTNTGELFF; CDR3nt: TGTGCCAGCTCACACAAACAGGGGACGAACACCGGGGAGCTGTTTTTT
len: 14; d_gene: -; abundance: -; j_gene: TRBJ2-2; v_gene: TRBV10-3; CDR3aa: CAISTLSGEGELFF; CDR3nt: TGTGCCATCAGCACTTTGTCGGGGGAAGGGGAGCTGTTTTTT
len: 17; d_gene: TRBD2; abundance: -; j_gene: TRBJ2-1; v_gene: TRBV5-5; CDR3aa: CASSLTSGRGTYNEQFF; CDR3nt: TGTGCCAGCAGCCTCACTAGCGGGAGGGGAACCTACAATGAGCAGTTCTTC
len: 20; d_gene: TRBD1; abundance: -; j_gene: TRBJ1-6; v_gene: TRBV12-5; CDR3aa: CASGLYSLGRGTANNSPLHF; CDR3nt: TGTGCTAGTGGTTTGTACTCTCTGGGGAGAGGGACAGCGAATAATTCACCCCTCCACTTT
len: 15; d_gene: TRBD1; abundance: -; j_gene: TRBJ2-7; v_gene: TRBV5-1; CDR3aa: CASSPGQRLSYEQYF; CDR3nt: TGCGCCAGCAGCCCGGGACAGCGTCTCTCCTACGAGCAGTACTTC
len: 13; d_gene: -; abundance: -; j_gene: TRBJ2-3; v_gene: TRBV5-1; CDR3aa: CASSFTVTDTQYF; CDR3nt: TGCGCCAGCAGCTTTACAGTTACAGATACGCAGTATTTT
len: 14; d_gene: -; abundance: -; j_gene: TRBJ2-1; v_gene: TRBV5-1; CDR3aa: CASSLVFMPREQFF; CDR3nt: TGCGCCAGCAGCTTGGTTTTTATGCCCAGGGAGCAGTTCTTC
len: 14; d_gene: -; abundance: -; j_gene: TRBJ2-2; v_gene: TRBV7-9; CDR3aa: CASSPNARTGELFF; CDR3nt: TGTGCCAGCAGCCCCAACGCCCGGACCGGGGAGCTGTTTTTT
len: 18; d_gene: -; abundance: -; j_gene: TRBJ1-5; v_gene: TRBV19; CDR3aa: CASSIGPARGRRGQPQHF; CDR3nt: TGTGCCAGTAGTATTGGCCCCGCGCGGGGGCGGCGGGGTCAGCCCCAGCATTTT
len: 13; d_gene: -; abundance: -; j_gene: TRBJ1-1; v_gene: TRBV5-5; CDR3aa: CASSLSLRGEAFF; CDR3nt: TGTGCCAGCAGCTTGTCGCTCAGGGGTGAAGCTTTCTTT
len: 18; d_gene: TRBD1; abundance: -; j_gene: TRBJ1-4; v_gene: TRBV10-3; CDR3aa: CAISPGQSSGLTNEKLFF; CDR3nt: TGTGCCATCAGCCCGGGACAGTCTTCGGGATTAACTAATGAAAAACTGTTTTTT
len: 18; d_gene: -; abundance: -; j_gene: TRBJ1-5; v_gene: TRBV2; CDR3aa: CASSERGYLWSSNQPQHF; CDR3nt: TGTGCCAGCAGTGAGCGAGGGTATCTATGGAGTAGCAATCAGCCCCAGCATTTT
len: 12; d_gene: -; abundance: -; j_gene: TRBJ1-1; v_gene: TRBV5-4; CDR3aa: CASSLNGERAFF; CDR3nt: TGTGCCAGCAGCTTGAACGGGGAGAGAGCTTTCTTT
len: 17; d_gene: TRBD1; abundance: once; j_gene: TRBJ2-7; v_gene: TRBV5-1; CDR3aa: CASSILNLGTGKNEQYF; CDR3nt: TGCGCCAGCAGTATACTAAACCTCGGGACAGGGAAGAACGAGCAGTACTTC
len: 16; d_gene: TRBD1; abundance: -; j_gene: TRBJ2-1; v_gene: TRBV4-1; CDR3aa: CASSPRTGGHPNEQFF; CDR3nt: TGCGCCAGCAGTCCGAGGACAGGGGGCCACCCCAATGAGCAGTTCTTC